This entry concerns a single TCR beta chain. Produced via immunoSEQ multiplex PCR; TCRdb's table is partial and in-frame only. The sample lists about 69,000 clones, 88% occurring once. The data derive from a study of technical replicates of blood from a handful of donors. The V gene lost 3 bases and the J gene lost 3 bases, with 8 bases spanning the gap. This CDR3 is built from 13 residues. CDR1 and CDR2 from the germline V gene are KGHSH and LQKENI. This receptor was identified in a human donor in good health. Some clones in this sample may be carry-over from other donors' samples. Sequencing was done on a sample of PBMCs. The gene calls are TRBV18 and TRBJ1-1, with D perhaps matching TRBD1 (5 bases). The DNA of the CDR3 is TGTGCCAGCTCACCCAGGGCGGACACTGAAGCTTTCTTT. It specifies CASSPRADTEAFF. The entire variable domain, with the rest obtained from reference TRBV18 and TRBJ1-1, is as follows: NAGVMQNPRHLVRRRGQEARLRCSPMKGHSHVYWYRQLPEEGLKFMVYLQKENIIDESGMPKERFSAEFPKEGPSILRIQQVVRGDSAAYFCASSPRADTEAFFGQGTRLTVV.